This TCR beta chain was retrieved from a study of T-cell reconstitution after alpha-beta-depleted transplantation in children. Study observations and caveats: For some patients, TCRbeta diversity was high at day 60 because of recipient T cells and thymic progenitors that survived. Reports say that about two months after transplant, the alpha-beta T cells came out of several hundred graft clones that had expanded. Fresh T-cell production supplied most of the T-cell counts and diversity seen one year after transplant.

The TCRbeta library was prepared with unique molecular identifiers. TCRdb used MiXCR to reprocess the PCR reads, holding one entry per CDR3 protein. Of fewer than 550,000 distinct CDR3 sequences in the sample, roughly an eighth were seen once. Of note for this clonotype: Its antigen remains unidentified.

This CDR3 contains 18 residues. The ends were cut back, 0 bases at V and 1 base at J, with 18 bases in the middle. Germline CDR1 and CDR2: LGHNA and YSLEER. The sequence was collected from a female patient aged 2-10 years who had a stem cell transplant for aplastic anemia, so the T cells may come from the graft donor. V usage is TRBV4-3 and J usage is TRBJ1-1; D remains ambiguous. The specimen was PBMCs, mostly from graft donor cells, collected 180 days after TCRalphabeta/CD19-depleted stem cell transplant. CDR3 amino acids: CASSQEIKATSPNTEAFF. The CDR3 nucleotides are TGCGCCAGCAGCCAAGAGATAAAGGCGACTAGTCCGAACACTGAAGCTTTCTTT.